The 30 T cell receptor beta chains below were found in one sample sequenced in a study of T cell responses to AZD1222 COVID-19 vaccine. Repertoires were generated with immunoSEQ multiplex PCR, while TCRdb's copy carries only in-frame clones and drops some. The sample carries under 150,000 clones, around 92% recorded once. The starting material was peripheral blood, obtained on day 0 of AZD1222 vaccination. These receptors originate from an adult in good health.

The chain is built from TRBV9 and TRBJ1-2; D gene unclear. The length of the CDR3 is 14 residues. The V end was cut by 4 bases, the J end by 5 bases, with 15 bases between. Germline CDR1 and CDR2: SGDLS and YYNGEE. In DNA form, the CDR3 reads TGTGCCAGCAGCCCGACCGCCGATCCATATGGCTACACCTTC. The encoded protein is CASSPTADPYGYTF. The full variable domain, its missing parts supplied by reference TRBV9 and TRBJ1-2, is DSGVTQTPKHLITATGQRVTLRCSPRSGDLSVYWYQQSLDQGLQFLIQYYNGEERAKGNILERFSAQQFPDLHSELNLSSLELGDSALYFCASSPTADPYGYTFGSGTRLTVV.

This clone was detected once. This chain uses TRBV28 with TRBJ2-7; TRBD1 matches 8 bases. The trim removed 6 bases at V and 6 bases at J, leaving 7 bases unmatched. CDR3 length: 13 residues. In germline, CDR1 is MDHEN, CDR2 SYDVKM. The CDR3 bases are TGTGCCAGCAGCCCGGACAGGGTCTCCGAGCAGTACTTC. This sequence encodes CASSPDRVSEQYF.

The sample holds one count of this clone. This chain links TRBV19 with TRBJ1-1; a possible D gene is TRBD1 (5 bases). The CDR3 sequence is 15 residues long. The V end was cut by 4 bases, the J end by 4 bases, with 16 bases between. CDR1 and CDR2 (germline): LNHDA, SQIVND (reference sequence). DNA of the CDR3: TGTGCCAGTAGTAAAACAACCTTTGGGGGCACTGAAGCTTTCTTT. Amino acids: CASSKTTFGGTEAFF.

J is TRBJ1-2 and V is TRBV28; the match to TRBD1 covers 8 bases. The CDR3 extends over 15 amino acids. Germline V gene data show CDR1 as MDHEN and CDR2 as SYDVKM. The ends lost 5 bases at V and 4 bases at J; junction bases unmatched: 9. CDR3 loop: CASSERTGRVYGYTF. In DNA, the CDR3 is TGTGCCAGCAGTGAAAGGACAGGGCGCGTCTATGGCTACACCTTC.

The chain has TRBV15 and TRBJ2-7; no firm D call. Trimming took off 0 bases at V and 3 bases at J, with 6 bases between the two ends. This CDR3 spans 13 amino acids. Germline V lookup: CDR1 LNHNV, CDR2 YYDKDF (reference sequence). CDR3 nucleotides: TGTGCCACCAGCAGAGACGCAGTCTACGAGCAGTACTTC. It codes for CATSRDAVYEQYF.

In this sample, this clone turned up once. The chain recombines TRBV29-1 with TRBJ1-2; unclear D gene. CDR1 and CDR2 from the germline V gene are SQVTM and ANQGSEA. There are 13 residues in the CDR3. V lost 4 bases, J lost 2 bases, and 11 bases lay in between. CDR3 sequence (DNA): TGCAGCGTTGTAACGGGGATGAACTATGGCTACACCTTC. This translates into CSVVTGMNYGYTF.

For the CDR3, the DNA is TGTGCCAGCAGCCGGGACAGCATGAACACTGAAGCTTTCTTT. It specifies CASSRDSMNTEAFF. The V call is TRBV6-4, the J call TRBJ1-1, with TRBD1 identical over 7 bases. Unmatched junction bases numbered 4, after V lost 6 bases and J lost 0 bases. This CDR3 is built from 14 residues. The V gene's germline CDR1 is MRHNA and CDR2 SNTAGT.

This chain joins TRBV5-6 and TRBJ2-3; maybe TRBD2 (6 bases). The CDR3 runs 15 residues. From germline, CDR1 is SGHDT and CDR2 YYEEEE. Trimming took 4 bases from V and 0 from J, leaving 12 bases between them. The CDR3 loop is CASSTPGLSTDTQYF. For the CDR3, the DNA is TGTGCCAGCAGCACCCCGGGACTGAGCACAGATACGCAGTATTTT.

CDR3 region: CASSQEGTGTGVIWRPWEQYF. The CDR3 coding sequence is TGTGCCAGCAGCCAAGAGGGAACCGGGACAGGGGTGATTTGGCGACCGTGGGAGCAGTACTTC. The rearrangement links TRBV3-1 (or the pseudogene TRBV3-2) to TRBJ2-7; 10 bases are a match to TRBD1. The V gene's germline CDR1 is LGHDT and CDR2 YNNKEL (reference sequence). Unmatched junction bases numbered 24, after V lost 0 bases and J lost 7 bases. This CDR3 spans 21 amino acids.

Here the CDR3 reads CSASVGNEQFF. CDR3 DNA: TGCAGTGCTAGTGTAGGCAATGAGCAGTTCTTC. The gene calls are TRBV20-1 and TRBJ2-1; D call uncertain. The CDR3 is 11 amino acids. Trimming took off 3 bases at V and 6 bases at J, with 6 bases between the two ends. Per the germline V gene, CDR1 is DFQATT and CDR2 is SNEGSKA (reference sequence).

V usage is TRBV5-1 and J usage is TRBJ2-7; D is possibly TRBD1 (6 bases). From germline, CDR1 is SGHRS and CDR2 YFSETQ. CDR3 length: 15 amino acids. V was trimmed by 0 bases and J by 4 bases, leaving 14 bases between them. CDR3 residues: CASSLGVTGIYEQYF. The CDR3 DNA reads as TGCGCCAGCAGCTTGGGGGTTACAGGGATTTACGAGCAGTACTTC.

In its sample, this clone was seen a few times. The J gene is TRBJ2-3, the V gene TRBV5-1; TRBD1 agrees at 8 bases. The CDR3 runs to 16 residues. The V gene end was trimmed by 1 base and the J gene end by 6 bases; junction bases not matched to a gene: 10. Germline assignment: CDR1 SGHRS and CDR2 YFSETQ. This CDR3 reads CASSLPETGDLDTQYF. The CDR3 region has the DNA TGCGCCAGCAGCTTGCCCGAGACAGGGGATTTGGATACGCAGTATTTT.

This chain connects TRBV27 to TRBJ2-7; D gene ambiguous. With 3 bases removed from V and 5 bases from J, the gap between germline ends came to 11 bases. CDR1 MNHEY and CDR2 SMNVEV come from the germline V gene (reference sequence). This CDR3 comprises 13 residues. The CDR3 region has the DNA TGTGCCAGCAGTTTTGCCGGGTTCCACGAGCAGTACTTC. Encoded protein: CASSFAGFHEQYF.

The gene calls are TRBV19 and TRBJ1-2; 7 bases are a match to TRBD1. V dropped 3 bases and J dropped 1; count of bases not matched to a gene: 2. Germline V gene data show CDR1 as LNHDA and CDR2 as SQIVND (reference sequence). The CDR3 spans 14 residues. In nucleotides, the CDR3 is TGTGCCAGTAGTATTACAGGGGTTAACTATGGCTACACCTTC. Its translation: CASSITGVNYGYTF.

The chain joins TRBV29-1 to TRBJ1-5, with D perhaps TRBD1 (5 bases). V was pared by 7 bases and J by 7 bases, with 14 bases between. This CDR3 contains 12 residues. Germline-derived CDR1 and CDR2 are SQVTM and ANQGSEA. CDR3 amino acids: CSAGGDGQPQHF. The CDR3 region has the DNA TGCAGCGCGGGGGGGGATGGCCAGCCCCAGCATTTT.

The rearrangement uses TRBV20-1 and TRBJ2-3; perhaps TRBD2 as D (6 bases). Germline assignment: CDR1 DFQATT and CDR2 SNEGSKA (reference sequence). V was trimmed by 6 bases and J by 0 bases, leaving 16 bases between them. The CDR3 covers 15 residues. The CDR3 bases are TGCAGTGCCAGTCGTGGGGGGAGTAGCACAGATACGCAGTATTTT. Protein: CSASRGGSSTDTQYF.

The chain links TRBV7-9 to TRBJ2-5; D is tentatively TRBD1 or TRBD2 (5 bases each). Trimming removed 4 bases at V and 3 bases at J, with 9 bases between. The CDR3 length is 13 residues. Germline V CDR1 and CDR2: SEHNR, FQNEAQ (reference sequence). The CDR3 protein is CASSYGAKETQYF. CDR3 coding DNA: TGTGCCAGCAGCTACGGGGCTAAAGAGACCCAGTACTTC.

The chain is built from TRBV9 and TRBJ1-1; D unresolved. From germline, CDR1 is SGDLS and CDR2 YYNGEE. This CDR3 spans 13 amino acids. V was trimmed by 0 bases and J by 10 bases, leaving 13 bases between them. CDR3: CASSVDIGRGAFF. In DNA form, the CDR3 reads TGTGCCAGCAGCGTAGACATTGGGAGAGGAGCTTTCTTT.

The chain recombines TRBV2 with TRBJ1-6; D gene uncertain. V was clipped by 3 bases and J by 13 bases, with 16 bases between them. Germline CDR1 and CDR2: SNHLY and FYNNEI. The CDR3 consists of 14 residues. CDR3 region: CASSELKGSGPLHF. For the CDR3, the DNA is TGTGCCAGCAGTGAGTTGAAGGGCAGTGGGCCCCTCCACTTT.

The CDR3 bases are TGTGCCAGCTCCTGGAATGAGGGGGAGCTGTTTTTT. It yields the protein CASSWNEGELFF. The chain combines TRBV18 with TRBJ2-2; no clear D gene. V lost 6 bases and J lost 8, with 10 bases in between. There are 12 residues in the CDR3. Germline V gene data show CDR1 as KGHSH and CDR2 as LQKENI.

In DNA, the CDR3 is TGTGCCAGTAGTATGAAGAGGCAGGATGACAATGAGCAGTTCTTC. It yields the protein CASSMKRQDDNEQFF. J is TRBJ2-1 and V is TRBV19, with unresolved D. The CDR3 runs 15 residues. In germline, CDR1 is LNHDA, CDR2 SQIVND (reference sequence). The V end lost 3 bases, the J end lost 5 bases, and 14 bases lay between the germline ends.

The chain joins TRBV18 to TRBJ1-1; a weak D match, TRBD1 (5 bases). The CDR3 runs to 14 residues. CDR1 and CDR2 from the germline V gene are KGHSH and LQKENI. Between the trimmed V and J ends, which lost 2 bases and 5 bases, there was a span of 12 bases. This chain's CDR3 is CASSPGGGFTEAFF. For the CDR3, the DNA is TGTGCCAGCTCACCAGGGGGGGGGTTTACTGAAGCTTTCTTT. The full variable domain, its missing parts supplied by reference TRBV18 and TRBJ1-1, is NAGVMQNPRHLVRRRGQEARLRCSPMKGHSHVYWYRQLPEEGLKFMVYLQKENIIDESGMPKERFSAEFPKEGPSILRIQQVVRGDSAAYFCASSPGGGFTEAFFGQGTRLTVV.

V and J are TRBV3-1 (or the pseudogene TRBV3-2) and TRBJ1-2; D is undetermined. The CDR3 spans 15 residues. Germline V gives CDR1 LGHDT, CDR2 YNNKEL (reference sequence). Between the trimmed V and J ends, which lost 1 base and 5 bases, there was a span of 14 bases. The CDR3 coding sequence is TGTGCCAGCAGCCAAGTTCACTCCTTGAAGTATGGCTACACCTTC. Its translation: CASSQVHSLKYGYTF.

This rearrangement joins TRBV5-6 to TRBJ2-7; 15 nucleotides line up with TRBD2. The V segment lost 4 bases and the J segment 0 bases; nucleotides outside the gene matches: 11. Germline loops: CDR1 SGHDT, CDR2 YYEEEE. The CDR3 is 19 amino acids. CDR3 loop: CASSNHKGLAGGLSYEQYF. The CDR3 nucleotides read TGTGCCAGCAGCAATCATAAAGGACTAGCGGGAGGGCTCTCCTACGAGCAGTACTTC.

The V call is TRBV3-1 (or the pseudogene TRBV3-2), the J call TRBJ2-1; D is unclear. V dropped 0 bases and J dropped 2 bases, with 8 bases sitting between them. The germline CDR1 and CDR2 sequences are LGHDT and YNNKEL (reference sequence). The CDR3 is 15 amino acids. The CDR3 sequence is CASSQDLRTYNEQFF. CDR3 coding DNA: TGTGCCAGCAGCCAAGACTTGAGGACCTACAATGAGCAGTTCTTC.

CDR3 sequence: CASGATDTQYF. The CDR3 nucleotides read TGTGCCAGCGGGGCCACAGATACGCAGTATTTT. The rearrangement joins TRBV7-9 to TRBJ2-3; weak D call: TRBD1 (5 bases). The length of the CDR3 is 11 residues. V shed 8 bases and J shed 2 bases, with 5 bases lying between them. The germline V gene encodes CDR1 SEHNR and CDR2 FQNEAQ (reference sequence).

The chain couples TRBV6-1 to TRBJ1-1; 7 bases are shared with TRBD1. In germline, CDR1 is MNHNS, CDR2 SASEGT. The CDR3 spans 13 residues. The ends lost 3 bases at V and 8 bases at J; junction bases unmatched: 6. The CDR3 DNA is TGTGCCAGCAGTGATGTACAGGGGCTCGAAGCTTTCTTT. Its protein product is CASSDVQGLEAFF.

This clone appeared a single time. The chain joins TRBV19 to TRBJ2-1, with 10 positions matching TRBD2. In germline, CDR1 is LNHDA, CDR2 SQIVND (reference sequence). The CDR3 sequence is 14 residues long. Unmatched junction bases numbered 2, after V lost 3 bases and J lost 6 bases. CDR3 DNA: TGTGCCAGTAGTATCCTAGCGGGAGCCAATGAGCAGTTCTTC. Protein sequence: CASSILAGANEQFF.

CDR3 in DNA: TGTGCCACCAGCAGCGGAGTCTCTGGGGCCAACGTCCTGACTTTC. It yields the protein CATSSGVSGANVLTF. This chain uses TRBV15 with TRBJ2-6; D is uncertain. Germline V CDR1 and CDR2: LNHNV, YYDKDF (reference sequence). With 3 bases removed from V and 0 bases from J, the gap between germline ends came to 6 bases. The CDR3 has 15 residues.

Here the CDR3 DNA reads TGCAGCGTTGATCTAGCGGGAGGAACCAATGAGCAGTTCTTC. Translating gives CSVDLAGGTNEQFF. The chain links TRBV29-1 to TRBJ2-1; TRBD2 aligns across 11 bases. The CDR3 is made up of 14 amino acids. V shed 3 bases, J shed 6 bases, and the junction held 4 bases outside the gene matches. Looked up from germline, CDR1 is SQVTM and CDR2 is ANQGSEA.